A selection of T cell receptor beta chains follows, all from one sample in a study of blood T cell repertoires in COVID-19. The method was immunoSEQ multiplex PCR; TCRdb's version includes in-frame clones alone and lacks a portion of them. The sample shows approximately 170,000 clones, 84% of them seen only once. The specimen was peripheral blood. These receptors originate from a human donor with acute or convalescent COVID-19. The donor label of this sample is uncertain. Both conserved end residues are part of each CDR3. A D gene is named only where the DNA matches it firmly. Rows give clone size only sometimes, using once, few, many, or a class for an expanded clone.

D gene	V gene	J gene	clone size	CDR3 protein	CDR3 DNA
.	TRBV15	TRBJ1-6	.	CATSSGDSADLSPLHF	TGTGCCACCAGCAGTGGTGATAGTGCGGATTTATCACCCCTCCACTTT
TRBD2	TRBV6-4	TRBJ2-3	.	CASSDSRLAGADTQYF	TGTGCCAGCAGTGACTCGAGACTAGCGGGGGCAGATACGCAGTATTTT
TRBD2	TRBV3-1/TRBV3-2	TRBJ2-3	.	CASSPPLGLAGGMADTQYF	TGTGCCAGCAGCCCGCCCTTGGGACTAGCGGGAGGGATGGCAGATACGCAGTATTTT
.	TRBV12-3/TRBV12-4	TRBJ1-1	.	CASSLRGDTEAFF	TGTGCCAGCAGTTTAAGGGGTGACACTGAAGCTTTCTTT
.	TRBV10-3	TRBJ2-7	.	CATTPGVESEQYF	TGTGCCACAACCCCAGGGGTGGAAAGCGAGCAGTACTTC
TRBD1	TRBV5-4	TRBJ1-2	.	CASSSDRGIGNYGYTF	TGTGCCAGCAGCTCCGACAGGGGAATAGGAAACTATGGCTACACCTTC
TRBD1	TRBV3-1/TRBV3-2	TRBJ1-4	.	CASSKFPGQGDEKLFF	TGTGCCAGCAGCAAATTTCCGGGACAGGGGGATGAAAAACTGTTTTTT
TRBD1	TRBV4-1	TRBJ2-3	.	CASSQSQGQGTDTQYF	TGCGCCAGCAGCCAAAGTCAGGGACAGGGCACAGATACGCAGTATTTT
.	TRBV2	TRBJ1-2	.	CASSTGNGYTF	TGTGCCAGCAGTACAGGGAACGGCTACACCTTC
TRBD1	TRBV19	TRBJ1-5	.	CASAPDLTGVNQPQHF	TGTGCCAGCGCTCCTGACCTCACAGGGGTTAATCAGCCCCAGCATTTT
.	TRBV19	TRBJ2-5	.	CASSELGSETQYF	TGTGCCAGTAGTGAACTAGGTTCGGAGACCCAGTACTTC
TRBD2	TRBV9	TRBJ2-1	.	CASSGGLAYNEQFF	TGTGCCAGCAGCGGAGGACTAGCTTACAATGAGCAGTTCTTC
TRBD2	TRBV5-1	TRBJ2-3	.	CASSLRASGGTTDTQYF	TGCGCCAGCAGCTTGCGGGCTAGCGGGGGAACCACAGATACGCAGTATTTT
.	TRBV28	TRBJ2-3	.	CASSLGRDTDTQYF	TGTGCCAGCAGTTTAGGCAGGGACACAGATACGCAGTATTTT
TRBD1	TRBV19	TRBJ2-2	few	CASSTLPPGQGDGGELFF	TGTGCCAGTAGTACACTCCCTCCCGGACAGGGGGATGGCGGGGAGCTGTTTTTT
.	TRBV7-8	TRBJ1-6	.	CASSPGGGRNSPLHF	TGTGCCAGCAGCCCAGGCGGGGGTCGAAATTCACCCCTCCACTTT
TRBD1	TRBV19	TRBJ1-1	.	CASSISYRRQGLNTEAFF	TGTGCCAGTAGTATTTCCTATCGCCGACAGGGATTGAACACTGAAGCTTTCTTT
TRBD2	TRBV28	TRBJ2-3	.	CASSPASGTTDTQYF	TGTGCCAGCAGCCCCGCTAGCGGGACCACAGATACGCAGTATTTT
TRBD1	TRBV7-6	TRBJ2-7	.	CASSSGQGSSYEQYF	TGTGCCAGCAGCTCCGGACAGGGGTCCTCCTACGAGCAGTACTTC
.	TRBV10-3	TRBJ2-3	.	CAITQRTDTDTQYF	TGTGCCATCACCCAGCGGACCGACACAGATACGCAGTATTTT
TRBD1	TRBV29-1	TRBJ2-2	.	CSVVTGTNTGELFF	TGCAGCGTTGTGACAGGGACGAACACCGGGGAGCTGTTTTTT
.	TRBV28	TRBJ2-5	.	CASANRSPRKETQYF	TGTGCCAGCGCAAACCGTTCCCCTAGAAAAGAGACCCAGTACTTC
.	TRBV28	TRBJ2-2	.	CASGRTEPGELFF	TGTGCCAGCGGCAGGACAGAACCCGGGGAGCTGTTTTTT
TRBD2	TRBV7-8	TRBJ2-5	.	CASSPRLAGDPQKTQYF	TGTGCCAGCAGCCCCCGACTAGCGGGGGACCCCCAGAAGACCCAGTACTTC
.	TRBV9	TRBJ2-7	.	CASSVRDTYEQYF	TGTGCCAGCAGCGTAAGGGACACGTACGAGCAGTACTTC
.	TRBV9	TRBJ1-6	.	CASSVERGDNSPLHF	TGTGCCAGCAGCGTAGAACGCGGGGATAATTCACCCCTCCACTTT
.	TRBV10-1	TRBJ2-3	.	CASSGGALSDTQYF	TGCGCCAGCAGTGGGGGCGCTCTGTCGGATACGCAGTATTTT
.	TRBV21-1	TRBJ1-2	.	CASSKYRVNYGYTF	TGTGCCAGCAGCAAATACAGGGTGAACTATGGCTACACCTTC
TRBD2	TRBV3-1/TRBV3-2	TRBJ2-5	.	CASSQGGGQETQYF	TGTGCCAGCAGCCAGGGGGGGGGTCAAGAGACCCAGTACTTC
.	TRBV2	TRBJ2-1	.	CASSASRGIDEQFF	TGTGCCAGCAGCGCTTCCCGGGGGATCGATGAGCAGTTCTTC
TRBD1	TRBV10-3	TRBJ2-7	.	CAIRPGTGGLEQYF	TGTGCCATCAGACCCGGGACAGGGGGCCTCGAGCAGTACTTC
.	TRBV19	TRBJ1-5	.	CASKKGRQANQPQHF	TGTGCCAGTAAAAAGGGGAGGCAAGCCAATCAGCCCCAGCATTTT
.	TRBV3-1/TRBV3-2	TRBJ2-5	.	CASSQVGGGSTYF	.
.	TRBV7-8	TRBJ2-1	.	CASSLAGAINEQFF	TGTGCCAGCAGCTTGGCAGGGGCCATCAATGAGCAGTTCTTC
TRBD2	TRBV30	TRBJ2-6	.	CAVTSGGEVLTF	TGTGCGGTGACTAGCGGGGGGGAGGTCCTGACTTTC
TRBD1	TRBV6-6	TRBJ1-5	few	CASSYLGQGSNQPQHF	TGTGCCAGCAGTTACTTGGGACAGGGAAGCAATCAGCCCCAGCATTTT
TRBD1	TRBV5-4	TRBJ1-2	once	CASSLGQGGGYTF	TGTGCCAGCAGCTTGGGACAGGGAGGTGGCTACACCTTC
.	TRBV2	TRBJ1-5	.	CASSRTVNNQPQHF	TGTGCCAGCAGCCGGACAGTAAATAATCAGCCCCAGCATTTT
.	TRBV18	TRBJ2-3	.	CASSVAPSTDTQYF	TGTGCCAGCTCCGTGGCCCCTAGCACAGATACGCAGTATTTT
TRBD2	TRBV4-1	TRBJ2-1	.	CASSQDGGEWNEQFF	TGCGCCAGCAGCCAAGACGGGGGGGAATGGAATGAGCAGTTCTTC
.	TRBV6-1	TRBJ1-2	.	CASSEARSLYGYTF	TGTGCCAGCAGTGAAGCACGGTCCCTCTATGGCTACACCTTC
TRBD1	TRBV18	TRBJ1-2	.	CASSHGQGVYGYTF	TGTGCCAGCTCCCACGGACAGGGCGTATATGGCTACACCTTC
.	TRBV30	TRBJ2-1	.	CAWGDTHNEQFF	TGTGCCTGGGGGGACACTCACAATGAGCAGTTCTTC
.	TRBV4-2	TRBJ2-1	.	CASSQDWASYNEQFF	TGTGCCAGCAGCCAAGATTGGGCGTCATACAATGAGCAGTTCTTC
.	TRBV28	TRBJ1-5	.	CASSLSRQPQHF	TGTGCCAGCAGTTTATCCAGGCAGCCCCAGCATTTT
.	TRBV7-3	TRBJ2-5	few	CASSPTGQETQYF	TGTGCCAGCTCCCCGACTGGGCAAGAGACCCAGTACTTC
.	TRBV2	TRBJ1-1	.	CASSEWGRGTEAFF	TGTGCCAGCAGTGAATGGGGTAGAGGGACTGAAGCTTTCTTT
TRBD1	TRBV19	TRBJ1-5	.	CASRLQTGSNQPQHF	TGTGCCAGTAGGTTACAGACAGGGAGCAATCAGCCCCAGCATTTT